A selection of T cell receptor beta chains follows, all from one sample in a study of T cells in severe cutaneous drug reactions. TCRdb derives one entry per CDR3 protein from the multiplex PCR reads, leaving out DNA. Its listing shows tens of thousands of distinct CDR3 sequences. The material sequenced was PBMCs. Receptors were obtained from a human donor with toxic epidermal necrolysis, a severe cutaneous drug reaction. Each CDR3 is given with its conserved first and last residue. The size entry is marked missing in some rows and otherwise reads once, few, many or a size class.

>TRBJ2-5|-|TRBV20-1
CSARDSETQYF
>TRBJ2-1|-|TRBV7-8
CASSLYVWTRGDEQFF
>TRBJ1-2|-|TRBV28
CASSYRGGYTF
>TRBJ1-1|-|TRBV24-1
CATSDLLSGEAFF
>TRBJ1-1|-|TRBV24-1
CATSRRANTEAFF
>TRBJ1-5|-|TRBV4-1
CASSQGRSNQPQHF
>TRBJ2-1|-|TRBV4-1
CASSQGRASGKNEQFF
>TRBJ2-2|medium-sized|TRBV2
CASRTSGRYTGELFF
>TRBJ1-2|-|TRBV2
CASSEIGTESYGYTF
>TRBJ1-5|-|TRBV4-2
CASSRPEQGAKQPQHF
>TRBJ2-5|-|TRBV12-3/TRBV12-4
CASSPFPSGQETQYF
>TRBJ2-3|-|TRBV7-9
CASSFQWTSGTDTQYF
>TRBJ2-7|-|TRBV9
CASSPGEGSEQYF
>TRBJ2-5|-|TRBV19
CASSRASGRGETQYF
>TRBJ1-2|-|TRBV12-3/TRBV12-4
CASSFPGVGGYTF
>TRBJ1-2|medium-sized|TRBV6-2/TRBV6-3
CASSYSKTGSGLNYGYTF